The present T cell receptor (beta chain) was sequenced within a study of blood T cell repertoires in COVID-19. For the study at large: COVID-19 samples, acute and convalescent, were from the United States, Italy and Spain.

Using immunoSEQ multiplex PCR, the repertoire was profiled, and TCRdb retains in-frame clones only, with some absent. The repertoire holds roughly 400,000 clones, around nine tenths seen once, with roughly 1.4% in the top ten. Individuals drawn from around 25 US areas were roughly 18 to 100 years old. Clinical history as reported by participants underpinned cohort assignment. No more than 2 weeks before study entry, exposed participants had met a case of COVID-19. The specimen was PBMCs or T cells enriched from blood (not recorded which). The clonotype originates from a woman aged 18-30 years who had been exposed to COVID-19.

The CDR3 spells CATSESRDRLMSNQPQHF. CDR3 coding DNA: TGTGCCACCAGTGAATCCCGGGACAGGCTTATGAGCAATCAGCCCCAGCATTTT. The V call is TRBV24-1, the J call TRBJ1-5; 8 nucleotides agree with TRBD1. V lost 4 bases to trimming and J lost 1 base; unmatched junction nucleotides: 11. The CDR3 totals 18 residues. CDR1 is KGHDR, CDR2 SFDVKD, per germline.